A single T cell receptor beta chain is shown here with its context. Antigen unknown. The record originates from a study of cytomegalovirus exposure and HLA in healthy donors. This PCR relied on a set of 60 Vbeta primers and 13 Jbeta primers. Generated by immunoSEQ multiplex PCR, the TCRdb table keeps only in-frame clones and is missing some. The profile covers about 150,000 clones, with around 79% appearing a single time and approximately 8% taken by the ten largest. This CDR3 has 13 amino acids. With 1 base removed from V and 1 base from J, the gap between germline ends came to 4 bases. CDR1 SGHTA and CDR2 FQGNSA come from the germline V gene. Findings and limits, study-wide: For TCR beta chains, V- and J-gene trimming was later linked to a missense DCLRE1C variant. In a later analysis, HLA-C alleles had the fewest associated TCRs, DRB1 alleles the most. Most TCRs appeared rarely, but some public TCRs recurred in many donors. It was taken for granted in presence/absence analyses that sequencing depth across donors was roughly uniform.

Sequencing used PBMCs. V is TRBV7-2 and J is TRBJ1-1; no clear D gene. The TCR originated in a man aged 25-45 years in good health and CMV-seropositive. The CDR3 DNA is TGTGCCAGCAGCTTAGGGCAGAACACTGAAGCTTTCTTT. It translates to CASSLGQNTEAFF.